The sequence of this T cell receptor beta chain was determined in a study of early T cells in non-severe SARS-CoV-2 infection (dated by TCRdb to the early 2020s). For context, the study as a whole: Because TCR sequencing relied on bulk RNA taken from unsorted whole blood, pairing of alpha and beta chains was not possible.

The germline ends are 21 bases apart after V is trimmed by 4 bases and J by 4 bases. The germline V gene sets CDR1 to MGHRA and CDR2 to YSYEKL. Taken from cysteine to phenylalanine, the CDR3 has 17 residues. The only DNA kept is the CDR3, 51 bases in frame from the first base. The method was 5' RACE. Sequencer: NextSeq 500. The TCR library protocol attached unique molecular identifiers to individual cDNA molecules to correct for sequencing error and PCR bias. Both TCR alpha and beta chains were sequenced, and tight co-correlation was observed between alpha and beta sequence abundances in each sample. In the original analysis: Decombinator V4 was used to annotate TCR sequences for V gene, J gene and CDR3. Expanded TCRs were defined as changing significantly between any two time points under a Poisson model with p below 0.0001. Abundances of TCRs were expressed as counts per million after normalisation to the total number of TCRs sequenced in each sample. MAIT TCRs were defined by TRAV1-2 paired with TRAJ12, TRAJ20 or TRAJ33, and iNKT TCRs by TRAV10 paired with TRAJ18. VDJdb, accessed on 1 November 2021, was searched for TCRs annotated for CMV, EBV and SARS-CoV-2, and TCRs annotated for more than one antigen were excluded. The public reads were reanalyzed by TCRdb: fastp trimming at Q25, MiXCR alignment, in-frame beta chains only. When rows share a CDR3 protein, they turn into one entry using the most common DNA and genes. The V and J calls shown here were made by TCRdb, not taken from the authors' results. The sample table lists 54,000 or so distinct CDR3 sequences, 5.6% of them with a count of one. The ten largest clones represent 6.8% of the sample.

Comments on this clonotype: Which antigen it targets is not known. The record has no base qualities; no much larger clone is one base away.

The study was a case-control design nested within a healthcare worker cohort in London, UK, with weekly nasopharyngeal swab PCR tests and blood sampling. Healthcare workers were recruited between 23 and 31 March 2020, during the week of the UK lockdown, and were followed weekly for up to about 15 weeks. The research as a whole found: VDJdb matching was skewed toward anti-spike CD8 responses and likely underestimated virus-specific expansions, missing private and CD4 specificities.

The chain uses TRBV4-1 and TRBJ2-3; the D gene cannot be named for sure. The source of this sequence is an adult who was a healthcare worker with PCR-confirmed SARS-CoV-2 infection or an uninfected control (not recorded which). The sequenced material came from whole blood. The CDR3: CASSPRWSLVSPDTQYF. The DNA sequence follows: TGCGCCAGCAGCCCAAGATGGTCACTGGTGTCCCCAGATACGCAGTATTTT.